The rows below give T cell receptor beta chains drawn from one sample of a study of blood T cell repertoires in COVID-19. Profiled with immunoSEQ multiplex PCR; TCRdb holds only in-frame clones, not every one. The table shows 200,000 to 300,000 clones, with 87% occurring only once. The specimen was peripheral blood. These receptors were collected from a man in his fifties or sixties who had recovered from COVID-19. The CDR3 runs from the conserved cysteine through the conserved F or W. A D gene is named only where the DNA matches it firmly.

v_call	d_call	j_call	cdr3_aa
TRBV7-9	TRBD1	TRBJ2-2	CASSQGQGTGELFF
TRBV11-1	NA	TRBJ2-1	CASSPDSAWYNEQFF
TRBV3-1/TRBV3-2	NA	TRBJ2-3	CASKAASTDTQYF
TRBV19	TRBD2	TRBJ2-5	CASSPRLRLAAQETQYF
TRBV10-2	TRBD2	TRBJ2-3	CASSEAGGRTDTQYF
TRBV5-1	TRBD1	TRBJ1-5	CASRAGTGANQPQHF
TRBV6-2/TRBV6-3	NA	TRBJ1-5	CASSYRQVTNQPQHF
TRBV5-4	TRBD1	TRBJ1-5	CASSFDRAQPQHF
TRBV10-3	TRBD1	TRBJ2-5	CAISEILGTGQETQYF
TRBV7-2	TRBD1	TRBJ2-1	CASSLEGQGYNEQFF
TRBV10-3	TRBD1	TRBJ1-2	CAISESGRGQGNGYTF
TRBV24-1	NA	TRBJ2-5	CATSDPGLTTGETQYF
TRBV11-2	TRBD1	TRBJ1-5	CASSLGSGGFQPQHF
TRBV29-1	NA	TRBJ2-6	CSVSSSGANVLTF
TRBV6-1	NA	TRBJ1-2	CASSEGRIEATF
TRBV7-9	NA	TRBJ1-1	CASSLVQAAAFF
TRBV11-2	NA	TRBJ2-2	CASRPSAGELFF
TRBV10-3	NA	TRBJ2-2	CAIRGGTGELFF
TRBV7-8	TRBD1	TRBJ2-1	CASSPTTGVEEEQFF
TRBV2	TRBD1	TRBJ2-5	CASRTGLQETQYF
TRBV5-1	NA	TRBJ2-3	CASSFRVGDTQYF
TRBV18	NA	TRBJ1-5	CASSPFAANQPQHF
TRBV20-1	TRBD2	TRBJ2-3	CSASRGLAPDTQYF
TRBV6-1	NA	TRBJ2-2	CASSEREDTGELFF
TRBV9	TRBD1	TRBJ1-1	CASSTHPTGGGTEAFF
TRBV29-1	NA	TRBJ2-1	CSVGGLSHEQFF
TRBV6-1	NA	TRBJ2-6	CASSDLAATSAGANVLTF
TRBV5-1	TRBD1	TRBJ1-5	CASSLTGGRPQHF
TRBV28	NA	TRBJ1-2	CASREGQGRGKNTF
TRBV5-1	NA	TRBJ2-1	CASSFGGEQFF
TRBV6-5	NA	TRBJ1-1	CASSKDRTMNTEAFF
TRBV20-1	TRBD1	TRBJ1-2	CSASRQGDYYGYTF
TRBV11-2	TRBD1	TRBJ1-5	CASSLAGQSNQPQHF
TRBV12-5	TRBD1	TRBJ1-2	CASGANRGQTYGYTF
TRBV10-3	TRBD1	TRBJ1-2	CAISARQGNYGYTF
TRBV9	NA	TRBJ2-6	CASSFGSIPSGANVLTF
TRBV19	NA	TRBJ1-6	CASSIGGSPLHF
TRBV25-1	TRBD2	TRBJ2-2	CASSERLAGGDGELFF
TRBV3-1/TRBV3-2	TRBD2	TRBJ2-5	CASTILQAGGETQYF
TRBV2	TRBD2	TRBJ2-1	CASSGRISRGGADNEQFF
TRBV25-1	NA	TRBJ2-2	CASSSRTDRTPGELFF
TRBV15	NA	TRBJ1-5	CATRGAGQPQHF
TRBV18	NA	TRBJ1-1	CASSVTQNTEAFF
TRBV6-5	TRBD1	TRBJ2-1	CASTRGQGQVQFF
TRBV19	NA	TRBJ1-2	CASSITGTNYGYTF
TRBV5-8	NA	TRBJ1-5	CASTRTDSVNQPQHF
TRBV21-1	NA	TRBJ1-5	CASTETGFEQPQHF
TRBV12-3/TRBV12-4	NA	TRBJ1-2	CASSLTQFGSYTF